This T cell receptor (beta chain) is drawn from a study of shared clonotypes between healthy human individuals. Study summary: Two women and a few men aged 18 to 49 served as donors.

The naive CD8 subset, CD45RO-negative cells positively selected for CCR7, excluded terminally differentiated effector memory CD45RA+ cells. Sorted-subset replicate PCR reactions contained about 200 ng DNA, corresponding to tens of thousands of T cell genomes. Only in-frame clones appear in the TCRdb table, and some are missing; sequencing was by immunoSEQ multiplex PCR. The sample consists of approximately 1.9 million clones, just over 90% of them appearing once. Looked up from germline, CDR1 is MNHEY and CDR2 is SMNVEV (reference sequence). The CDR3 has 17 amino acids. Deletions cut 1 base from V and 4 bases from J, with 16 bases between.

The clonotype was recovered from a man younger than 35 in good health. Some clones in this sample may be carry-over from other donors' samples. The sequenced sample consisted of naive CD8+ T cells from PBMCs. This chain links TRBV27 with TRBJ2-2; D gene ambiguous. The CDR3 region is CASSLLIPAGPTGELFF. CDR3 bases: TGTGCCAGCAGTTTATTGATCCCGGCAGGACCCACCGGGGAGCTGTTTTTT.